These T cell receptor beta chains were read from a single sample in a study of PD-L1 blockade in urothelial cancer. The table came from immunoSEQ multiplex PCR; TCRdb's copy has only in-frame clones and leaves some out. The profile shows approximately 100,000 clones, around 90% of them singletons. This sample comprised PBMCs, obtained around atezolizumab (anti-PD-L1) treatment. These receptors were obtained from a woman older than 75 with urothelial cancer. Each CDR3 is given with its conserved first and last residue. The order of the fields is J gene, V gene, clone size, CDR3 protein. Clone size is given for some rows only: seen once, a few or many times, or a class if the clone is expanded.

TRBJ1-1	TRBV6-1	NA	CASRTGLGTEAFF
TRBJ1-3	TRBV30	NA	CAHRGGGLAGGNTIYF
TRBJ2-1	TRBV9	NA	CASSDRGEPVFF
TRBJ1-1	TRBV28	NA	CASSLVGSEAFF
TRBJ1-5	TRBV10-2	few	CASRGRGNQPQHF
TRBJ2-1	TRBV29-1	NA	CSVQDWTTRHSYNEQFF
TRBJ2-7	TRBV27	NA	CASILVGGQSYEQYF
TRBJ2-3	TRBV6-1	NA	CASSELTGQGMDTQYF
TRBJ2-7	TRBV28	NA	CASSQLAGIYEQYF
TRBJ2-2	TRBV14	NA	CASSPTGVRTGELFF
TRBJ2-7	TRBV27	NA	CSSSLGQGVYEQYF
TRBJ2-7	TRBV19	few	CASSTQRTYEQYF
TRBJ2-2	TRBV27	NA	CASSPWLGGGTGELFF